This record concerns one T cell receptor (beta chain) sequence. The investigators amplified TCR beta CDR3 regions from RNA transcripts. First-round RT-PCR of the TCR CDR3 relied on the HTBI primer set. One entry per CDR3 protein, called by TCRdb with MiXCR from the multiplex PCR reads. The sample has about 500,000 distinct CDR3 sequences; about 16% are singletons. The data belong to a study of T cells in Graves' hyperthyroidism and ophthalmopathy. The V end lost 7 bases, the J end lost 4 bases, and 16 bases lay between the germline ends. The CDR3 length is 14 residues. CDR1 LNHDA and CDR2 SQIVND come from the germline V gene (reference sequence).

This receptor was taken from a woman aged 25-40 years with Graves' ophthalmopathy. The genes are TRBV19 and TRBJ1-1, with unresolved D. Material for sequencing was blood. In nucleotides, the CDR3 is TGTGCCAGTACCCTGAGGTTCCCGAGCACTGAAGCTTTCTTT. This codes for CASTLRFPSTEAFF.